This TCR beta chain is from a study of shared clonotypes between healthy human individuals. Looked up from germline, CDR1 is SGHKS and CDR2 is YYEKEE (reference sequence). Trimming cost V 0 bases and J 2 bases, with 12 bases left between them. CDR3 length: 15 amino acids. The method was immunoSEQ multiplex PCR; TCRdb's version includes in-frame clones alone and lacks a portion of them. Among over 850,000 clones listed, about 84% were seen once. The V call is TRBV5-5, the J call TRBJ2-7; no clear D. Sequences were obtained from memory CD4+ T cells from PBMCs. Subset defined: CD45RA-negative fraction. The sequence was obtained from a man aged 18 to 35 in good health. Some clones in this sample may be carry-over from other donors' samples. This CDR3 reads CASSLAAVPTYEQYF. CDR3 nucleotides: TGTGCCAGCAGCTTGGCGGCAGTCCCCACCTACGAGCAGTACTTC.